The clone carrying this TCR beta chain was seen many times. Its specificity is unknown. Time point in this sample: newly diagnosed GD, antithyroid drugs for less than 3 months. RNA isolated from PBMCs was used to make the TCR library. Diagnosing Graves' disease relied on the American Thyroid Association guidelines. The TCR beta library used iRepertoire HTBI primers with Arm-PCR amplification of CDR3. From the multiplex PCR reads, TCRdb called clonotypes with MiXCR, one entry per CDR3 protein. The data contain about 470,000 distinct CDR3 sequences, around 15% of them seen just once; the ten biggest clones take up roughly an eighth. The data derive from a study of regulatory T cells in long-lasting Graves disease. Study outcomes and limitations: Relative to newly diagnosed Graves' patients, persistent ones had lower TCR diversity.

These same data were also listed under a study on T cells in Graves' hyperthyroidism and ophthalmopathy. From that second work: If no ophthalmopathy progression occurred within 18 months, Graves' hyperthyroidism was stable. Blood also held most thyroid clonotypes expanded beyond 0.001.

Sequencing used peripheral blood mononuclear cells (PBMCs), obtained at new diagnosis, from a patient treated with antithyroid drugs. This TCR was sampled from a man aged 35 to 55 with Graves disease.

The CDR3 DNA sequence: TGTGCCAGCAGTTGGTCGGGACAGAGCTACGAGCAGTACTTC. As protein: CASSWSGQSYEQYF. This chain joins TRBV12-3 or TRBV12-4 and TRBJ2-7; 7 bases map to TRBD1. The V and J ends lost 4 bases and 3 bases, in that order; junction bases with no gene match: 6. CDR3 size: 14 residues.